This T cell receptor (beta chain) emerged from a study of T cells in Graves' hyperthyroidism and ophthalmopathy. Amplification yielded TCR beta CDR3 regions, with RNA transcripts as the source. Using the HTBI primer set, a first-round RT-PCR was run on the TCR CDR3. A single record per CDR3 protein comes from TCRdb applying MiXCR to the multiplex PCR reads. The table lists around 440,000 distinct CDR3 sequences, approximately 14% of them singletons. After removal of 11 bases from V and 4 bases from J, the junction contained 7 bases not matched to a gene. The CDR3 runs to 12 residues. Germline CDR1 is ENHRY and CDR2 is SYGVKD.

The V gene is TRBV10-3, the J gene TRBJ2-7, with 8 bases aligning to TRBD2. The sequence derives from a woman in her late teens or twenties with Graves' hyperthyroidism. Sequenced: blood. CDR3 sequence (DNA): TGTGCCGTCCGGACTAGCCGGTACGAGCAGTACTTC. Amino acids: CAVRTSRYEQYF.